The rows below give T cell receptor beta chains drawn from one sample of a study of Graves' ophthalmopathy and Graves' hyperthyroidism. Each CDR3 protein gets one entry after TCRdb re-called the multiplex PCR reads with MiXCR. Of 400,000 or so distinct CDR3 sequences listed, approximately 18% are singletons. The specimen was peripheral blood. These receptors originate from an adult woman with stable Graves' hyperthyroidism. Each CDR3 is given with its conserved first and last residue. Each record gives: D gene, CDR3 length, J gene, V gene, clone size, CDR3 DNA, CDR3 protein. A D gene is named only where the DNA matches it firmly. Part of the rows lack a size; the others show once, few, many or a class for expanded clones.

NA	14	TRBJ2-5	TRBV7-9	many	TGTGCCAGCAGCTTAGAGGCAGCTCAAGAGACCCAGTACTTC	CASSLEAAQETQYF
NA	13	TRBJ2-7	TRBV30	many	TGTGCCTGGAGTTGGGACAATTCCTACGAGCAGTACTTC	CAWSWDNSYEQYF
NA	12	TRBJ2-5	TRBV4-1	NA	TGCGCCAGCAGCCCCCTCTCAGGAACCCAGTACTTC	CASSPLSGTQYF
NA	12	TRBJ2-4	TRBV28	many	TGTGCCAGCAGTCGGCCGGCCAACATTCAGTACTTC	CASSRPANIQYF
TRBD1	13	TRBJ1-5	TRBV10-2	NA	TGCGCCAGCAGTCCGGACAGGACTCAGCCCCATCATTTT	CASSPDRTQPHHF
TRBD2	13	TRBJ2-5	TRBV29-1	many	TGCAGCGTTCGACTAGCGGGAGAAGAGACCCAGTACTTC	CSVRLAGEETQYF
NA	15	TRBJ2-5	TRBV12-3/TRBV12-4	few	TGTGCCAGCAGCCGTCCGTGGGATGGCCAAGAGACCCAGTACTTC	CASSRPWDGQETQYF
NA	15	TRBJ2-2	TRBV12-3/TRBV12-4	many	TGTGCCAGCAGTTTCAGGCAGACGAACACCGGGGAGCTGTTTTTT	CASSFRQTNTGELFF
NA	13	TRBJ2-7	TRBV28	many	TGTGCCAGCACAGCCCTGGGGCGGGACGAGCAGTACTTC	CASTALGRDEQYF
TRBD1	15	TRBJ1-6	TRBV5-1	many	TGCGCCAGCAGCTACGGACAGGGATATAATTCACCCCTCCACTTT	CASSYGQGYNSPLHF
NA	16	TRBJ2-2	TRBV7-8	few	TGTGCCACCTCGCCGAGGACGGATTCGAACACCGGGGAGCTGTTTTTT	CATSPRTDSNTGELFF
TRBD1	14	TRBJ2-7	TRBV19	many	TGTGCCAGCAGACAGGGAGTGGTCAATGGCGAGCAGTACTTC	CASRQGVVNGEQYF
NA	12	TRBJ2-7	TRBV2	many	TGTGCCAGCATTTCTAGATGGTGGGAGCAGTACTTC	CASISRWWEQYF
TRBD1	14	TRBJ1-1	TRBV5-1	many	TGCGCCAGCAGCTCGCAGGGGGCCGGCACTGAAGCTTTCTTT	CASSSQGAGTEAFF
TRBD2	16	TRBJ2-4	TRBV20-1	few	TGCAGTGCTAGCCCCGGGGCGGGAGGAGCCAAAAACATTCAGTACTTC	CSASPGAGGAKNIQYF
TRBD2	16	TRBJ2-7	TRBV20-1	many	TGCAGTGCTAGAGATCTCTCCCTAGCGGAAACCTACGAGCAGTACTTC	CSARDLSLAETYEQYF
NA	13	TRBJ2-7	TRBV11-2	many	TGTGCCAGCAGCAGCCGGACTTCCGGTGAGCAGTACTTC	CASSSRTSGEQYF
NA	16	TRBJ1-2	TRBV20-1	many	TGCAGTGCTAAATCGACAGGCGGGCGGGGTGGAGATGGCTACACCTTC	CSAKSTGGRGGDGYTF
NA	14	TRBJ1-1	TRBV12-3/TRBV12-4	NA	TGTGCCAGCAGGGGACTTTTACCCCACACTGAAGCTTTCTTT	CASRGLLPHTEAFF
TRBD2	13	TRBJ2-7	TRBV15	many	TGTGCCACCAGCAGAAGCGGGAGGTACGAGCAGTACTTC	CATSRSGRYEQYF
NA	13	TRBJ1-1	TRBV5-1	NA	TGCGCCAGCAGCTACTTACAGGGACCTGAATCTCTCTTT	CASSYLQGPESLF
NA	14	TRBJ1-2	TRBV28	many	TGTGCCAGCAGACCTACAGGGACCGGCTACGGCTACACCTTC	CASRPTGTGYGYTF
NA	19	TRBJ1-1	TRBV14	many	TGTGCCAGCAGCCAAGAAGGCGTTTGGGCAGGGCGGGTGAGCACTGAAGCTTTCTTT	CASSQEGVWAGRVSTEAFF
TRBD2	15	TRBJ2-7	TRBV12-3/TRBV12-4	many	TGTGCCAGCAGTTCGACTAGCGGGAAATGGGACGAGCAGTACTTC	CASSSTSGKWDEQYF
NA	14	TRBJ1-5	TRBV20-1	NA	TGCAGTGCTAGTGTAGGAATTCTCAATCAGCCCCAGCATTTT	CSASVGILNQPQHF
NA	17	TRBJ1-3	TRBV28	many	TGTGCCAGCAGTTCCCGGCTAAGGCTTACCTCTGGAAACACCATATATTTT	CASSSRLRLTSGNTIYF
TRBD2	15	TRBJ2-5	TRBV12-3/TRBV12-4	many	TGTGCCAGCAGTTTCGGCGGGAGGAGTCAAGAGACCCAGTACTTC	CASSFGGRSQETQYF
NA	12	TRBJ1-1	TRBV6-2/TRBV6-3	many	TGTGCCAGCAGGGGCTTGAACACTGAAGCTTTCTTT	CASRGLNTEAFF
NA	16	TRBJ2-5	TRBV28	NA	TGTGCCAGCAGTTCTATGGTGGGATCTGTTACGGAGACCCAGTACTTC	CASSSMVGSVTETQYF